This T cell receptor (beta chain) was recorded in a study of low-dose radiotherapy and immunotherapy resistance in tumors. Whole-study context: Intravenous cyclophosphamide 200 mg/m2 was given every two weeks, one day before radiation and immunotherapy. Starting cycle 1 day 1, oral aspirin 300 mg was given daily for four cycles.

Indicated time point: before trial treatment. The CDR3 runs to 12 residues. V lost 4 bases and J 9 bases, leaving 10 bases between the germline ends. Germline CDR1 is LGHDT and CDR2 is YNNKEL (reference sequence). Primers targeting TRAV and TRBV primed first-strand cDNA, covering alpha and beta chains. With a constant-region primer and a V-primer adapter, TCRs were subjected to about 20 PCR cycles of amplification. TCRdb reanalysed the reads using MiXCR and keeps one entry per CDR3 protein. The sample has 55,000 to 80,000 distinct CDR3 sequences, approximately 25% seen once. The specimen was PBMCs, collected before treatment. This sequence originates from a male donor with rectosigmoid adenocarcinoma. The V and J genes are TRBV3-1 and TRBJ2-1; TRBD2 is a possible D gene (6 bases). The CDR3 region has the DNA TGTGCCAGCAGCCCGCGGGGCTTTGAGCAGTTCTTC. It yields the protein CASSPRGFEQFF.